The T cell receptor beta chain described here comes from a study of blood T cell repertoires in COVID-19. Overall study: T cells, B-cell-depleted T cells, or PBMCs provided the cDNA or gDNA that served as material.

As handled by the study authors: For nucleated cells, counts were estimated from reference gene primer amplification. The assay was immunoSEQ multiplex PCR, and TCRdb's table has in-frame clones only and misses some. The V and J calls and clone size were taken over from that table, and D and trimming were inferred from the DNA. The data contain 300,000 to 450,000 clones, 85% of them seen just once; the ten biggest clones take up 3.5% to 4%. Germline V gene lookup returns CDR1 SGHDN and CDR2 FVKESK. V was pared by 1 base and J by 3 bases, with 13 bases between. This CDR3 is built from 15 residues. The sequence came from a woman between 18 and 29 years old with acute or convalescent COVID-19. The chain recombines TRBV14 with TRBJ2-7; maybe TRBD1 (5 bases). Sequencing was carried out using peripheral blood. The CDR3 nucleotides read TGTGCCAGCAGCCAAGTCGGGCGCAGGGTCTACGAGCAGTACTTC. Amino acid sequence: CASSQVGRRVYEQYF. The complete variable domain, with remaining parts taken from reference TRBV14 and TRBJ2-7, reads EAGVTQFPSHSVIEKGQTVTLRCDPISGHDNLYWYRRVMGKEIKFLLHFVKESKQDESGMPNNRFLAERTGGTYSTLKVQPAELEDSGVYFCASSQVGRRVYEQYFGPGTRLTVT.